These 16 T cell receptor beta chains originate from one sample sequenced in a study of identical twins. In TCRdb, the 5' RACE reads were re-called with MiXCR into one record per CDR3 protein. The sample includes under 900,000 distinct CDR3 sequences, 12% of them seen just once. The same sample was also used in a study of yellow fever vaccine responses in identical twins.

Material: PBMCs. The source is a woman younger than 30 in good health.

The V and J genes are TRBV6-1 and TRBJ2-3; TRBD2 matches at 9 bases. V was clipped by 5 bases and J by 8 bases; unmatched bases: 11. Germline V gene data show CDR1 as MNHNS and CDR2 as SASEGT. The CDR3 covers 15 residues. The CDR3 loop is CASSRRGGPPVTQYF. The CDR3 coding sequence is TGTGCCAGCAGTAGGCGGGGGGGGCCCCCCGTTACGCAGTATTTT.

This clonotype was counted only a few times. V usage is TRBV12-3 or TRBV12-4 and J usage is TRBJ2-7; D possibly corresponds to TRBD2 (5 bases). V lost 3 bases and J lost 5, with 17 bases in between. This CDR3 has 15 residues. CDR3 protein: CASSFWLARRNEQYF. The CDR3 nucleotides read TGTGCCAGCAGTTTTTGGCTAGCCAGGAGGAACGAGCAGTACTTC.

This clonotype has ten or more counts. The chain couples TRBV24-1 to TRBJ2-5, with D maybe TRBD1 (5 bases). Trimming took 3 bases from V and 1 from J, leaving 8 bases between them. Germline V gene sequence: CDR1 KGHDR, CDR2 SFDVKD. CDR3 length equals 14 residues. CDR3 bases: TGTGCCACCAGTGATATGGACATCCAAGAGACCCAGTACTTC. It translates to CATSDMDIQETQYF.

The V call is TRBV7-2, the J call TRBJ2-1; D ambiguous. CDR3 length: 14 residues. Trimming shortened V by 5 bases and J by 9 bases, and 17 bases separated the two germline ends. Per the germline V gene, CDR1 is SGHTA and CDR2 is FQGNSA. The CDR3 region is CASSPKTGWGEQFF. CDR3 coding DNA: TGTGCCAGCAGCCCAAAGACTGGCTGGGGTGAGCAGTTCTTC.

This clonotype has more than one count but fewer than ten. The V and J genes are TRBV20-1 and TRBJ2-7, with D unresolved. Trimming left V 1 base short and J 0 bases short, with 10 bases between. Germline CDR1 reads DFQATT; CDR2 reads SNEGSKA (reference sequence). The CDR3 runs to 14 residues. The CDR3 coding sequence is TGCAGTGCTAGAGTCCCGACCGACTCCTACGAGCAGTACTTC. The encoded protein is CSARVPTDSYEQYF.

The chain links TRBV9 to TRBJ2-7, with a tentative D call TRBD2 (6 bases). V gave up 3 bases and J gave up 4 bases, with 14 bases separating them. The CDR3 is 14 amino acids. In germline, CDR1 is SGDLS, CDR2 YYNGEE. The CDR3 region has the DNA TGTGCCAGCAGCGGGGGGACTGGCGTTTACGAGCAGTACTTC. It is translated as CASSGGTGVYEQYF.

Here the CDR3 DNA reads TGTGCCAGCAGCCAAGATTTAGTAGCGGGGAACATATACAATGAGCAGTTCTTC. It translates to CASSQDLVAGNIYNEQFF. V and J are TRBV14 and TRBJ2-1; 8 nucleotides align to TRBD2. This CDR3 comprises 18 residues. The V gene end was trimmed by 0 bases and the J gene end by 4 bases; junction bases not matched to a gene: 11. Germline assignment: CDR1 SGHDN and CDR2 FVKESK.

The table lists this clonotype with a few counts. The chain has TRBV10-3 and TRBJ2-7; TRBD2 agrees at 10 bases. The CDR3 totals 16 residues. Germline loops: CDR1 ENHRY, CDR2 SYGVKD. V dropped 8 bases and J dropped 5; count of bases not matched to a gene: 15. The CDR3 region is CAIEQGLSGRAHEQYF. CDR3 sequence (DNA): TGTGCCATCGAACAGGGACTCAGCGGGAGGGCCCACGAGCAGTACTTC.

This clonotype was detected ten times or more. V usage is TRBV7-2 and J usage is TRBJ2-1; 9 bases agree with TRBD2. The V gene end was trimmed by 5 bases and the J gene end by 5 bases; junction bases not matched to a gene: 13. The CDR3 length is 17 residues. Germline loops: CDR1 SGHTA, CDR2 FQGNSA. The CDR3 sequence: CASSPLSLAGDHNEQFF. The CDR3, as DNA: TGTGCCAGCAGCCCCTTAAGCTTAGCGGGAGATCACAATGAGCAGTTCTTC.

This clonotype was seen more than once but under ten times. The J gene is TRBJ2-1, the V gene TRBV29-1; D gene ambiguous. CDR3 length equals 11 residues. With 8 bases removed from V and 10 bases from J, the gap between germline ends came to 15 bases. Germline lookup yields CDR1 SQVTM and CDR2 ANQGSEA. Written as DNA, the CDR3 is TGCAGCACATTCCCCCCCGAGGAGCAGTTCTTC. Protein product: CSTFPPEEQFF.

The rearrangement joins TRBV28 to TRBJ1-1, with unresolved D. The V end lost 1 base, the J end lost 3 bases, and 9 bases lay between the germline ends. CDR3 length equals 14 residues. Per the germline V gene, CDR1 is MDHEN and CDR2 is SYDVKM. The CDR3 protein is CASSLFGTDTEAFF. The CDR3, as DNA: TGTGCCAGCAGTTTATTCGGTACGGACACTGAAGCTTTCTTT.

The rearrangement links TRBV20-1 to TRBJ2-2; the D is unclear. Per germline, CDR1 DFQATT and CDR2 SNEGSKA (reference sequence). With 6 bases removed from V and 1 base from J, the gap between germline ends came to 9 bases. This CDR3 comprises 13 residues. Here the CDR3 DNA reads TGCAGTGCGCCCGATTTGAACACCGGGGAGCTGTTTTTT. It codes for CSAPDLNTGELFF.

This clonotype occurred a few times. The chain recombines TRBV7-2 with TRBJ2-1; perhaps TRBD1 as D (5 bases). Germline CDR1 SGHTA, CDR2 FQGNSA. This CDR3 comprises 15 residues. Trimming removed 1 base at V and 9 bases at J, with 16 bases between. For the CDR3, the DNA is TGTGCCAGCAGCTTAGGTGATCCAGGGTTGGGTGAGCAGTTCTTC. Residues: CASSLGDPGLGEQFF.

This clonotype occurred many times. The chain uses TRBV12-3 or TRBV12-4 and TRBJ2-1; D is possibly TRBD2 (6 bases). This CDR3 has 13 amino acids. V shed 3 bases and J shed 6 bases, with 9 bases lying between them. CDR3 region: CASSLYGGNEQFF. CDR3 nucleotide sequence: TGTGCCAGCAGTTTGTACGGGGGCAATGAGCAGTTCTTC.

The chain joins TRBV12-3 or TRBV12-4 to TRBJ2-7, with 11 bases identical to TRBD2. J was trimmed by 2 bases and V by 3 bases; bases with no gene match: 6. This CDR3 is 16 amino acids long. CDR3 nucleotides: TGTGCCAGCAGTTTCCATCTAGCGGGAGGACCCTACGAGCAGTACTTC. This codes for CASSFHLAGGPYEQYF.

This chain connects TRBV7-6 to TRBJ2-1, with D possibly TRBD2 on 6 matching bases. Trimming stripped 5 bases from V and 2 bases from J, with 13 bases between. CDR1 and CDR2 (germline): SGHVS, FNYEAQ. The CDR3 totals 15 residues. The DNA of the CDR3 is TGTGCCAGCAGCAACCGGGAGTTTCCCTACAATGAGCAGTTCTTC. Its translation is CASSNREFPYNEQFF.